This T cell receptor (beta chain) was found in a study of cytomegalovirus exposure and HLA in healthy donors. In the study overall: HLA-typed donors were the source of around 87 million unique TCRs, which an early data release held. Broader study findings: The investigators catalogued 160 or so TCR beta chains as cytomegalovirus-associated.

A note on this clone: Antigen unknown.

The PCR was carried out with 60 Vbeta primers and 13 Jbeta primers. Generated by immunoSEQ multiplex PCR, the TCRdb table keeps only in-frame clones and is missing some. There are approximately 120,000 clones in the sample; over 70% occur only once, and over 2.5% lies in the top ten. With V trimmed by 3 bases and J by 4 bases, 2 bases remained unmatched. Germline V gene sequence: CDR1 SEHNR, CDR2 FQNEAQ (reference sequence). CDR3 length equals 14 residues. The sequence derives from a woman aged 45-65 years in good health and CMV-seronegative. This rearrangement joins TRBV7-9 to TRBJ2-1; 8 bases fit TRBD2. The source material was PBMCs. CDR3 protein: CASSLTSEYNEQFF. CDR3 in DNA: TGTGCCAGCAGCTTGACTAGCGAGTACAATGAGCAGTTCTTC.